The entry below describes one T cell receptor (beta chain). Its antigen is unknown. The junction departs from germline at one end; a sequencing error may be responsible. RNA was extracted using the RNeasy kit, and roughly 0.5 to 1 microgram was reverse transcribed with random hexamers. The immunoSEQ multiplex PCR assay, covering 54 Vbeta and 13 Jbeta segments, was used to amplify TCR beta CDR3 regions. To correct PCR amplification bias, a synthetic template baseline was used for both primer optimization and computational correction. Processing in the source paper ran as follows. Reads were annotated to V, D and J genes according to IMGT and were analyzed with immunoSEQ Analyzer, with only productive sequences retained. Clonality was calculated as one minus the Shannon entropy normalized by log2 of the number of productive unique sequences. For each patient and control, public and private clones were evaluated within the 100 most prevalent clones. Clones were defined as Susac-specific if absent from the healthy and MS cohorts, from 900 to 1,300 published viral clones and from other ImmuneACCESS disease sequences. TCRdb reprocessing: public reads trimmed at Q25 with fastp, clones called with MiXCR, in-frame beta chains kept. Identical CDR3 protein sequences are pooled into one entry, listed with their most common genes and DNA. Here the V and J calls rest on TCRdb's processing, not on the authors' analysis. The sample table lists about 300,000 distinct CDR3 sequences, roughly 85% of them with a count of one. The ten most abundant clones make up roughly 0.21% of the sample.

The CDR3 measures 17 amino acids from cysteine to phenylalanine. Only the CDR3 DNA is retained, 51 bases long and in frame from the first base. Via the germline V gene (reference sequence), CDR1 is GTSNPN and CDR2 SVGIG. The sample belongs to a study of CD8 T cells in Susac syndrome (dated by TCRdb to between 2018 and 2021). About the study as a whole: Repertoire sequencing was used to test whether CD8+ T cell activation and differentiation in Susac syndrome was antigen driven. The clonality of the CD8+ T cell repertoire was compared across approximately twelve healthy donors, about 14 Susac syndrome patients and 15 multiple sclerosis patients. What the research found in general, with its limitations: The TCR sequencing and HLA analysis was acknowledged to have included a relatively small number of individuals.

High-throughput TCR beta sequencing profiled peripheral blood CD8+ and CD4+ T cells from healthy donors, Susac syndrome patients and multiple sclerosis patients. Treatment-naive patients with stable or active relapsing-remitting disease fulfilling revised McDonald criteria were used as multiple sclerosis controls. Bulk CD8+ and CD4+ T cells were purified magnetically by negative isolation, whereas CD8+ TEMRA cells were enriched by FACS. Blood was collected in EDTA tubes and processed within 24 hours, with PBMCs isolated through density gradient centrifugation. PBMCs destined for TCR sequencing were cryopreserved in liquid nitrogen and later thawed in a 37 °C water bath. The sorted or isolated CD4+, CD8+ and CD8+ TEMRA cells had a purity of 90% or higher.

The chain is encoded by TRBV30 joined to TRBJ2-2; the D segment could be TRBD2, given 5 matching bases. The sequence derives from a human donor with multiple sclerosis. The source material was CD8+ T cells from PBMCs. CDR3 region: CAWIRSGVLTNTGELLF. At the DNA level, the sequence is TGTGCCTGGATTCGTTCAGGAGTTCTTACCAACACCGGGGAGCTGCTTTTT.